The 21 T cell receptor beta chains below come from one sample, sequenced in a study of vaccination and CD4 T cells after COVID-19. Oncomine TCR Beta short-read sequencing was applied to DNA from cultured CD4+ T cells. TCRdb called the PCR reads again in MiXCR, with one record for every CDR3 protein. Of 16,000 or so distinct CDR3 sequences listed, around 75% were seen once; the top ten hold about 9.6%. No cognate antigen is known for these TCRs. Described treatment: approximately 9-day PBMC culture with coronavirus spike peptide pools or control peptides (ViraFEST assay). Sequences were derived from CD4+ T cells from blood, cultured in vitro, sampled after SARS-CoV-2 vaccination. The receptors stem from a human donor who received a COVID-19 vaccine.

The genes are TRBV30 and TRBJ2-5; 9 bases fit TRBD1. The germline CDR1 and CDR2 sequences are GTSNPN and SVGIG (reference sequence). The CDR3 contains 12 residues. V lost 3 bases and J lost 5; bases outside the gene matches: 1. The CDR3 loop reads CAWSGTGETQYF. The CDR3 DNA follows: TGTGCCTGGAGCGGGACAGGGGAGACCCAGTACTTC. The full variable domain, with the rest looked up from reference TRBV30 and TRBJ2-5, is SQTIHQWPATLVQPVGSPLSLECTVEGTSNPNLYWYRQAAGRGLQLLFYSVGIGQISSEVPQNLSASRPQDRQFILSSKKLLLSDSGFYLCAWSGTGETQYFGPGTRLLVL.

The chain recombines TRBV2 with TRBJ2-2; D is ambiguous. This CDR3 is built from 14 residues. Trimming cost V 7 bases and J 2 bases, with 11 bases left between them. Germline CDR1 reads SNHLY; CDR2 reads FYNNEI. In nucleotides, the CDR3 is TGTGCCAGCAAGGGTAATGGAAACACCGGGGAGCTGTTTTTT. It specifies CASKGNGNTGELFF. Full variable domain (remainder filled in from reference TRBV2 and TRBJ2-2): EPEVTQTPSHQVTQMGQEVILRCVPISNHLYFYWYRQILGQKVEFLVSFYNNEISEKSEIFDDQFSVERPDGSNFTLKIRSTKLEDSAMYFCASKGNGNTGELFFGEGSRLTVL.

This chain uses TRBV14 with TRBJ1-1; D uncertain. Trimming removed 0 bases at V and 4 bases at J, with 15 bases between. Looked up from germline, CDR1 is SGHDN and CDR2 is FVKESK. The CDR3 contains 16 residues. As DNA, the CDR3 is TGTGCCAGCAGCCAAGAAGGGTGGGTAAGCTTCACTGAAGCTTTCTTT. Protein sequence: CASSQEGWVSFTEAFF.

The V gene is TRBV20-1, the J gene TRBJ2-5; tentatively, D is TRBD2 (7 bases). Germline V CDR1 and CDR2: DFQATT, SNEGSKA (reference sequence). This CDR3 has 15 residues. Trimming took off 3 bases at V and 7 bases at J, with 21 bases between the two ends. CDR3 sequence: CSARKGQGRVGTQYF. The CDR3 nucleotides read TGCAGTGCTAGGAAGGGGCAGGGGAGGGTCGGGACCCAGTACTTC.

The table lists this clonotype with a count of one. The chain joins TRBV24-1 to TRBJ2-1; 8 nucleotides align to TRBD2. With V trimmed by 6 bases and J by 10 bases, 4 bases remained unmatched. This CDR3 is 12 amino acids long. Germline V gene lookup returns CDR1 KGHDR and CDR2 SFDVKD. DNA of the CDR3: TGTGCCACCAGTAGCGGGGGCGGGGAGCAGTTCTTC. Protein product: CATSSGGGEQFF.

The J gene is TRBJ2-3, the V gene TRBV20-1; weak D call: TRBD1 (5 bases). Trimming stripped 2 bases from V and 3 bases from J, with 12 bases between. Germline values: CDR1 DFQATT, CDR2 SNEGSKA (reference sequence). The CDR3 consists of 14 residues. The CDR3 protein is CSARPGAATDTQYF. As DNA, the CDR3 is TGCAGTGCTAGACCTGGGGCGGCAACAGATACGCAGTATTTT.

This clonotype was observed once. This chain links TRBV12-3 or TRBV12-4 with TRBJ1-2; D is ambiguous. V was pared by 7 bases and J by 2 bases, with 17 bases between. The CDR3 has 15 residues. Here the CDR3 reads CASNDNAPPNYGYTF. The CDR3 nucleotides read TGTGCCAGCAACGATAATGCCCCTCCCAACTATGGCTACACCTTC.

This clonotype was observed a handful of times. The genes are TRBV6-1 and TRBJ2-5; 7 bases match TRBD2. The CDR3 is 14 amino acids. Germline loops: CDR1 MNHNS, CDR2 SASEGT. With V trimmed by 10 bases and J by 5 bases, 13 bases remained unmatched. The DNA of the CDR3 is TGTGCCACACACCCCAGCGGGATTATGGAGACCCAGTACTTC. Protein: CATHPSGIMETQYF.

This chain joins TRBV15 and TRBJ1-2; TRBD1 agrees at 9 bases. Germline CDR1 reads LNHNV; CDR2 reads YYDKDF (reference sequence). The J segment lost 4 bases and the V segment lost 4 bases, leaving 7 bases of the junction unmatched. CDR3 size: 15 residues. The CDR3 DNA sequence: TGTGCCACCAGCAACGGACAGGGGCTGTTCTATGGCTACACCTTC. Translation: CATSNGQGLFYGYTF.

This chain uses TRBV6-1 with TRBJ1-2; possible D gene TRBD1, 5 bases. CDR1 is MNHNS and CDR2 is SASEGT in the germline V gene. Trimming took off 7 bases at V and 3 bases at J, with 9 bases between the two ends. There are 12 residues in the CDR3. The CDR3 region has the DNA TGTGCCAGCACCCGAGGGGACTATGGCTACACCTTC. Its protein product is CASTRGDYGYTF.

This clonotype has a single count. The rearrangement links TRBV2 to TRBJ2-7; tentatively, D is TRBD1 or TRBD2 (6 bases each). The germline V and J ends were trimmed by 2 bases and 4 bases, with 9 bases remaining between them. The CDR3 runs to 13 residues. The germline V gene encodes CDR1 SNHLY and CDR2 FYNNEI. The CDR3 sequence: CASSETGRYEQYF. The CDR3 DNA reads TGTGCCAGCAGTGAAACAGGGAGGTACGAGCAGTACTTC.

This chain links TRBV2 with TRBJ1-2; 8 positions agree with TRBD1. J gave up 11 bases and V 0 bases, and 8 bases lay outside the gene matches. CDR1 is SNHLY, CDR2 FYNNEI, per germline. This CDR3 contains 14 residues. The CDR3 sequence: CASSEALDRERYTF. The CDR3 nucleotides read TGTGCCAGCAGTGAAGCGTTGGACAGGGAAAGGTACACCTTC.

This sequence joins TRBV27 and TRBJ2-1; TRBD2 aligns across 7 bases. Looked up from germline, CDR1 is MNHEY and CDR2 is SMNVEV (reference sequence). The CDR3 runs 17 residues. J was trimmed by 5 bases and V by 0 bases; bases with no gene match: 10. For the CDR3, the DNA is TGTGCCAGCAGTTTATCGCCCCCCGGACTAGTCCACAATGAGCAGTTCTTC. Translation gives CASSLSPPGLVHNEQFF.

This clonotype was seen a handful of times. V gene TRBV20-1 combines with J gene TRBJ2-5; 8 bases agree with TRBD2. The CDR3 has 15 residues. Germline V gene lookup returns CDR1 DFQATT and CDR2 SNEGSKA (reference sequence). V was pared by 6 bases and J by 1 base, with 10 bases of the junction left unmatched. DNA of the CDR3: TGCAGTGCGTTCTCCGGGCGGGGGGTCCAAGAGACCCAGTACTTC. It codes for CSAFSGRGVQETQYF.

The rearrangement links TRBV7-9 to TRBJ2-2; 13 bases line up with TRBD2. The CDR3 is made up of 16 amino acids. Germline loops: CDR1 SEHNR, CDR2 FQNEAQ (reference sequence). The trim removed 5 bases at V and 1 base at J, leaving 1 base unmatched. In DNA form, the CDR3 reads TGTGCCAGCAGCAGACTAGCGGGGGGGAACACCGGGGAGCTGTTTTTT. This sequence encodes CASSRLAGGNTGELFF. The variable domain in full, with the rest retrieved from reference TRBV7-9 and TRBJ2-2, is DTGVSQNPRHKITKRGQNVTFRCDPISEHNRLYWYRQTLGQGPEFLTYFQNEAQLEKSRLLSDRFSAERPKGSFSTLEIQRTEQGDSAMYLCASSRLAGGNTGELFFGEGSRLTVL.

This clonotype is deemed medium-sized. V usage is TRBV20-1 and J usage is TRBJ2-7, with D maybe TRBD2 (6 bases). V lost 6 bases and J 3 bases, leaving 21 bases between the germline ends. This CDR3 comprises 15 residues. Germline CDR1 DFQATT, CDR2 SNEGSKA (reference sequence). CDR3 residues: CSAQLAASAVYEQYF. The CDR3 DNA reads TGCAGTGCCCAACTCGCGGCTAGCGCGGTCTACGAGCAGTACTTC.

This rearrangement joins TRBV12-5 to TRBJ2-3, with 8 bases that match TRBD2. The V and J ends lost 0 bases and 2 bases, in that order; junction bases with no gene match: 10. Per germline, CDR1 LGHNT and CDR2 FRNRAP. The CDR3 extends over 18 amino acids. CDR3 loop: CASGLVRRGAPATDTQYF. The CDR3 region has the DNA TGTGCTAGTGGTTTGGTACGGCGGGGGGCCCCAGCCACAGATACGCAGTATTTT.

The rearrangement uses TRBV11-1 and TRBJ1-5; D call uncertain. Germline V gives CDR1 SGHAT, CDR2 FQDESV (reference sequence). The CDR3 runs to 15 residues. The ends were cut back, 3 bases at V and 1 base at J, with 10 bases in the middle. The CDR3 reads CASSLGVLSNQPQHF. The CDR3 nucleotides read TGTGCCAGCAGCTTGGGCGTTTTGAGCAATCAGCCCCAGCATTTT.

This rearrangement joins TRBV24-1 to TRBJ2-3, with D possibly TRBD1 on 6 matching bases. The CDR3 sequence is 15 residues long. Germline CDR1 reads KGHDR; CDR2 reads SFDVKD. Trimming took off 4 bases at V and 4 bases at J, with 14 bases between the two ends. For the CDR3, the DNA is TGTGCCACCAGTGACCTGGACAGAGGCGCAGATACGCAGTATTTT. It specifies CATSDLDRGADTQYF.

The rearrangement links TRBV27 to TRBJ1-5; no clear D. The V gene's germline CDR1 is MNHEY and CDR2 SMNVEV (reference sequence). Trimming removed 6 bases at V and 3 bases at J, with 15 bases between. This CDR3 has 15 residues. The CDR3 nucleotides read TGTGCCAGCAGGCCCCGGGGAGGGTACAATCAGCCCCAGCATTTT. It encodes CASRPRGGYNQPQHF.

The table lists this clonotype with a few counts. The chain carries TRBV20-1 and TRBJ2-7, with 8 positions matching TRBD2. The germline V gene encodes CDR1 DFQATT and CDR2 SNEGSKA (reference sequence). CDR3 length: 15 amino acids. The V segment lost 0 bases and the J segment 7 bases; nucleotides outside the gene matches: 11. CDR3 sequence (DNA): TGCAGTGCTAGAGACGAGCGGGGGAGAGAGGGGGAGCAGTACTTC. This codes for CSARDERGREGEQYF.